A single sample gave rise to the 10 T cell receptor beta chains below, sequenced in a study of blood T cells in healthy people across ages. Primed by a sample-barcoded 5' primer and a J-beta primer mix, a second PCR proceeded for 7 to 11 cycles. TCRdb called the 5' RACE reads again in MiXCR, with one record for every CDR3 protein. The sample holds hundreds of thousands of distinct CDR3 sequences, roughly two fifths seen once. Sequenced material: blood. These TCRs come from a man older than 75 in good health.

This clonotype occurred a few times. V gene TRBV3-1 combines with J gene TRBJ2-3, with TRBD1 matching over 7 bases. The germline CDR1 and CDR2 sequences are LGHDT and YNNKEL (reference sequence). With V trimmed by 5 bases and J by 4 bases, 12 bases remained unmatched. The CDR3 is 16 amino acids. The CDR3 DNA is TGTGCCAGCAGCAAAAGAACAGGGGACGCGGCAGATACGCAGTATTTT. It encodes CASSKRTGDAADTQYF.

This clonotype has only a few counts. CDR3 protein: CASSKGSSTEAFF. As DNA, the CDR3 is TGTGCCAGCAGCAAAGGGTCTTCCACTGAAGCTTTCTTT. The gene calls are TRBV21-1 and TRBJ1-1. TRBV21-1 is an annotated pseudogene. The CDR3 is 13 amino acids.

The chain employs TRBV24-1 and TRBJ2-5; D is perhaps TRBD1 (7 bases). Trimming cost V 6 bases and J 2 bases, with 18 bases left between them. There are 16 residues in the CDR3. The germline V gene has CDR1 KGHDR and CDR2 SFDVKD. The CDR3 spells CATSLGRQGLQETQYF. In DNA, the CDR3 is TGTGCCACCAGTCTCGGGAGACAGGGACTGCAAGAGACCCAGTACTTC.

The chain is built from TRBV5-5 and TRBJ2-4; D is uncertain. Trimming pared 0 bases from V and 3 bases from J, leaving 7 bases between. The CDR3 covers 14 residues. Germline CDR1 reads SGHKS; CDR2 reads YYEKEE (reference sequence). The CDR3 sequence: CASSLDRVKNIQYF. The CDR3 nucleotides read TGTGCCAGCAGCTTGGATCGAGTCAAAAACATTCAGTACTTC.

This clonotype was counted only a few times. This chain uses TRBV4-1 with TRBJ2-3, with TRBD2 matching 7 bases. CDR3 size: 14 residues. The ends lost 6 bases at V and 4 bases at J; junction bases unmatched: 7. Germline values: CDR1 MGHRA, CDR2 YSYEKL. For the CDR3, the DNA is TGCGCCAGCAGACGGGAGGTGACCGCAGATACGCAGTATTTT. Translated: CASRREVTADTQYF.

The count of this clonotype is one. The chain employs TRBV13 and TRBJ2-3; 14 positions match TRBD2. Looked up from germline, CDR1 is PRHDT and CDR2 is FYEKMQ (reference sequence). The CDR3 is made up of 17 amino acids. The V and J ends lost 4 bases and 0 bases, in that order; junction bases with no gene match: 3. The CDR3 nucleotides are TGTGCCAGCAGCTCTCGGACTAGCGGGAGGAGCACAGATACGCAGTATTTT. Encoded protein: CASSSRTSGRSTDTQYF.

A note on this clonotype: A read error may explain this, as a much larger clone is one base away. This chain links TRBV6-2 or TRBV6-3 with TRBJ2-5; possibly TRBD1 for D (6 bases). Trimming took 7 bases from V and 4 from J, leaving 16 bases between them. Germline V gene data show CDR1 as MNHEY and CDR2 as SVGEGT. The CDR3 spans 14 residues. CDR3 protein: CASIWTDPSETQYF. The DNA for the CDR3 is TGTGCCAGCATTTGGACAGACCCCTCAGAGACCCAGTACTTC.

The V gene is TRBV27, the J gene TRBJ2-4; 7 bases map to TRBD2. The germline V gene encodes CDR1 MNHEY and CDR2 SMNVEV (reference sequence). The J segment lost 13 bases and the V segment lost 5 bases, leaving 20 bases of the junction unmatched. The CDR3 has 16 amino acids. CDR3 in DNA: TGTGCCAGCAGTAACTGGGCTAGCGGCCCCCGAGGGGAGCAGTACTTC. Translating it yields CASSNWASGPRGEQYF.

This clonotype was seen only a few times. V gene TRBV7-2 combines with J gene TRBJ2-5; 10 bases map to TRBD1. CDR1 is SGHTA, CDR2 FQGNSA, per germline. J was trimmed by 5 bases and V by 8 bases; bases with no gene match: 11. This CDR3 is 15 amino acids long. CDR3 in amino acids: CASSTRTGGKETQYF. The CDR3 DNA follows: TGTGCCAGCTCTACTAGGACAGGGGGGAAGGAGACCCAGTACTTC.

The V gene is TRBV27, the J gene TRBJ2-7; the D is unclear. The ends were cut back, 7 bases at V and 5 bases at J, with 9 bases in the middle. This CDR3 is built from 11 residues. Per germline, CDR1 MNHEY and CDR2 SMNVEV (reference sequence). The CDR3 region has the DNA TGTGCCAGCAAAATCTCGGACGAGCAGTACTTC. Protein: CASKISDEQYF.